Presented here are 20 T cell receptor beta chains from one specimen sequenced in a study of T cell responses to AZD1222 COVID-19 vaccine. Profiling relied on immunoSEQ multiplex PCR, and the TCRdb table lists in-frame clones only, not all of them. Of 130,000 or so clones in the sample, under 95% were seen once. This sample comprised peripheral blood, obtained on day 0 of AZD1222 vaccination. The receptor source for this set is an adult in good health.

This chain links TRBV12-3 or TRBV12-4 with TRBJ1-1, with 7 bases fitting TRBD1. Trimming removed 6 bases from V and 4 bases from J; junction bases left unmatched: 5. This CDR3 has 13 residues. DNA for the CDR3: TGTGCCAGCAGCACGACAGGGTTCACTGAAGCTTTCTTT. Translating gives CASSTTGFTEAFF.

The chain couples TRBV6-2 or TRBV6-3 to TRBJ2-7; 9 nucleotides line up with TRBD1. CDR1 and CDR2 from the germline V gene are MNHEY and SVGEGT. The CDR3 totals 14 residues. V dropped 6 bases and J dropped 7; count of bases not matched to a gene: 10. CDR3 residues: CASSPGTGYREQYF. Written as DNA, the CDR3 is TGTGCCAGCAGCCCCGGGACAGGGTATAGGGAGCAGTACTTC.

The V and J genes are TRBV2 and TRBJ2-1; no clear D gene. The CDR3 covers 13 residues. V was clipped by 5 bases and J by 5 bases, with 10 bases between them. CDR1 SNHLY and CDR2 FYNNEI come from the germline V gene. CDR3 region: CASSSTWDNEQFF. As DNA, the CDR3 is TGTGCCAGCAGTTCTACTTGGGACAATGAGCAGTTCTTC.

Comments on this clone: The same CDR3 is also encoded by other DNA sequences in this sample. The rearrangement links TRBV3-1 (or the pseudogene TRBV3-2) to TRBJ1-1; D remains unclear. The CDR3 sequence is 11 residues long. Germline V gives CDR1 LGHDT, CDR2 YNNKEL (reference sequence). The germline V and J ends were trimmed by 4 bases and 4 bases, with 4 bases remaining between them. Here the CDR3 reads CASSLSTEAFF. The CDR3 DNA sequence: TGTGCCAGCAGCCTCAGCACTGAAGCTTTCTTT.

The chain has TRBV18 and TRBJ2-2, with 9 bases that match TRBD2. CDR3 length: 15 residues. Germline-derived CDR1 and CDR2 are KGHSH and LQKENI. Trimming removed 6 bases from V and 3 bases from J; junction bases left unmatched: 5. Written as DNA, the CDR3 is TGTGCCAGCTCCCGTAGCGGGGGAGACACCGGGGAGCTGTTTTTT. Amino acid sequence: CASSRSGGDTGELFF. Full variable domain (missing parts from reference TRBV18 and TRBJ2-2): NAGVMQNPRHLVRRRGQEARLRCSPMKGHSHVYWYRQLPEEGLKFMVYLQKENIIDESGMPKERFSAEFPKEGPSILRIQQVVRGDSAAYFCASSRSGGDTGELFFGEGSRLTVL.

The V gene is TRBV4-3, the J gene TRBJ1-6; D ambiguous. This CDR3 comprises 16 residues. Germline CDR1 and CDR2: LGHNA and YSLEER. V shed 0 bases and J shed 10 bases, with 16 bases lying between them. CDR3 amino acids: CASSQEEPRSGSPLHF. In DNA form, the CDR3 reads TGCGCCAGCAGCCAAGAAGAACCCAGGTCGGGCTCACCCCTCCACTTT.

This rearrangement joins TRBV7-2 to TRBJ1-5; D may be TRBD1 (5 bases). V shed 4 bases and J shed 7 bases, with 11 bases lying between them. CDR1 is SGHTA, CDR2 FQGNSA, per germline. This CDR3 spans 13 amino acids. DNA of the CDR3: TGTGCCAGCAGCTCCATCAGGGAGCAGCCCCAGCATTTT. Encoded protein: CASSSIREQPQHF.

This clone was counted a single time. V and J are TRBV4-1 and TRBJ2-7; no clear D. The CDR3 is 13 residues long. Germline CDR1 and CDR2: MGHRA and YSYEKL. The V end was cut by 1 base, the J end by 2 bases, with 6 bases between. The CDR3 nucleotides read TGCGCCAGCAGCCAAGGGGTAGCCTACGAGCAGTACTTC. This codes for CASSQGVAYEQYF.

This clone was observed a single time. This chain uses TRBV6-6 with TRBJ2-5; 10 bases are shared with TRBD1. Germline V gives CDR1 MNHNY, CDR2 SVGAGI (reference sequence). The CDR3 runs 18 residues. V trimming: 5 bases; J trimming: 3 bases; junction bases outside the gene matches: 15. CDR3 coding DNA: TGTGCCAGCAGTCTCCGACCGGGCGGGGGGACAGGGGAAGAGACCCAGTACTTC. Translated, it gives CASSLRPGGGTGEETQYF.

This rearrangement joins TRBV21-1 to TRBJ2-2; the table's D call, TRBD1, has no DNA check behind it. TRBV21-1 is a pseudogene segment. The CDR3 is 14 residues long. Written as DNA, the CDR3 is TGTGCCGGCCCAGAGGGGGTTAACACCGGGGAGCTGTTTTTT. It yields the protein CAGPEGVNTGELFF.

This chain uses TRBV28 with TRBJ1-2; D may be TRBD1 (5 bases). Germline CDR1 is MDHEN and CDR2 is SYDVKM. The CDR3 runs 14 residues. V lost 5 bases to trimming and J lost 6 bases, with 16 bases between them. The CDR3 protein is CASSLGDKTHGYTF. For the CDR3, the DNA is TGTGCCAGCAGTCTAGGGGATAAGACACATGGCTACACCTTC.

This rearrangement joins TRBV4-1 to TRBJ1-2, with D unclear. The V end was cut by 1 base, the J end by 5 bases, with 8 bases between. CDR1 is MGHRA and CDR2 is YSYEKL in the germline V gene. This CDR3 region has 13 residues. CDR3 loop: CASSQGGGYGYTF. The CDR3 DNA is TGCGCCAGCAGCCAAGGGGGAGGTTATGGCTACACCTTC.

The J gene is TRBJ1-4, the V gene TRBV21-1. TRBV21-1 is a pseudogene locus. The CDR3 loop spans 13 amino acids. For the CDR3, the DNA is TGTGCCAGCCCGTCCGCAAGGGCTGAAAAACTGTTTTTT. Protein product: CASPSARAEKLFF.

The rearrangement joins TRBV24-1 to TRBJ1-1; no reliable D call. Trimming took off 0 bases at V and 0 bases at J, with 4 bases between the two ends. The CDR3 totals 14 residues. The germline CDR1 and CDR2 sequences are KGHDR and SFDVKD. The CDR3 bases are TGTGCCACCAGTGATTTGGGCCTGAACACTGAAGCTTTCTTT. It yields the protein CATSDLGLNTEAFF.

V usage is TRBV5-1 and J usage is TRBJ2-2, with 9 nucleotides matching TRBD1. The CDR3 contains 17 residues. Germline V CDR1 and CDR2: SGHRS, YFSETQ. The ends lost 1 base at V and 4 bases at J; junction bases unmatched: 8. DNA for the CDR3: TGCGCCAGCAGCTTGTTGGGACAGGGAGGTAGCACCGGGGAGCTGTTTTTT. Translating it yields CASSLLGQGGSTGELFF.

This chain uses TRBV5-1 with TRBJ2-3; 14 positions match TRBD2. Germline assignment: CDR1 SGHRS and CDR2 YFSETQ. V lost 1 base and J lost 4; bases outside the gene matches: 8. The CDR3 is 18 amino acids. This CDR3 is CASSLFLTSGGAADTQYF. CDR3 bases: TGCGCCAGCAGCTTGTTCTTGACTAGCGGGGGGGCAGCAGATACGCAGTATTTT.

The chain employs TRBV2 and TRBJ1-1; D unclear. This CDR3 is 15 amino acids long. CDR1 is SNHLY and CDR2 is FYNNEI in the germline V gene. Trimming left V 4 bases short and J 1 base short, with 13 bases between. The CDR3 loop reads CASSVQGTPNTEAFF. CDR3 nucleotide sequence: TGTGCCAGCAGTGTTCAAGGAACTCCGAACACTGAAGCTTTCTTT.

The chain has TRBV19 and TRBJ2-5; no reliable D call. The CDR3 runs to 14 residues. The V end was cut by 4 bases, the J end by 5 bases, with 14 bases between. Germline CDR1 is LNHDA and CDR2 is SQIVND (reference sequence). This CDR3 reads CASSRAPLSETQYF. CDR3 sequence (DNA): TGTGCCAGTAGTAGGGCCCCTTTATCGGAGACCCAGTACTTC.

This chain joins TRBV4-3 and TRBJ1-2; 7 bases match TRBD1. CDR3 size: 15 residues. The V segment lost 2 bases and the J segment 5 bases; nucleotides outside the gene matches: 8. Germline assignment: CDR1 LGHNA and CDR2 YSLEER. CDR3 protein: CASSQRQGDDYGYTF. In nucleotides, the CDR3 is TGCGCCAGCAGCCAACGACAGGGCGATGATTATGGCTACACCTTC.

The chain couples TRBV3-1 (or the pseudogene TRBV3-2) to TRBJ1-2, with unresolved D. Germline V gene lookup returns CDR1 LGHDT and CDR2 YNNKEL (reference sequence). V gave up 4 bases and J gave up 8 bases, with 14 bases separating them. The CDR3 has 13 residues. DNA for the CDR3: TGTGCCAGCAGCCTAGACGGGCCATCCGGCTACACCTTC. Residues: CASSLDGPSGYTF.